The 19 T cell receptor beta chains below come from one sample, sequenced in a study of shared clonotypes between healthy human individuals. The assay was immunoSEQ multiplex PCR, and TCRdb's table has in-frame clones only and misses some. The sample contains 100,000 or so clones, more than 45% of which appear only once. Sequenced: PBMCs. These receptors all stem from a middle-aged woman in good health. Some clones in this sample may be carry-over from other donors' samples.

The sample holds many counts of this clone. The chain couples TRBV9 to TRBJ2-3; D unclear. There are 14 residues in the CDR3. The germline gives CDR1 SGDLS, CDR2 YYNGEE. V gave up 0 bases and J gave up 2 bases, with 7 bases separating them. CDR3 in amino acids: CASSVAGLTDTQYF. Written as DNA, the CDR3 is TGTGCCAGCAGCGTAGCGGGCCTCACAGATACGCAGTATTTT.

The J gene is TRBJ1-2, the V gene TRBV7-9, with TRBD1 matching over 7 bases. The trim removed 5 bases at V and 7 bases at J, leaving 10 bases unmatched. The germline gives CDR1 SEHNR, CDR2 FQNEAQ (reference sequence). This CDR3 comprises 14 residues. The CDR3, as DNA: TGTGCCAGCAGCCCCCGCGGACAGGCGCGTGGCTACACCTTC. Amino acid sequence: CASSPRGQARGYTF.

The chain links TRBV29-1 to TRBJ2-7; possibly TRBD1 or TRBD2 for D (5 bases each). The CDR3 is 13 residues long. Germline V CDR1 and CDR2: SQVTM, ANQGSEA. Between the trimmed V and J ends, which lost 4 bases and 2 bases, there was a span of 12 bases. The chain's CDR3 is CSVGGSPTYEQYF. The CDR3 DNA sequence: TGCAGCGTTGGGGGGAGCCCAACCTACGAGCAGTACTTC.

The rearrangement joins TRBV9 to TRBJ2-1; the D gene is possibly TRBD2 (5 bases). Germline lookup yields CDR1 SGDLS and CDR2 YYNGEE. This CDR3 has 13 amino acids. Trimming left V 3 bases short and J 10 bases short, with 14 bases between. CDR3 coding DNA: TGTGCCAGCAGCGCTCCCCGGGGTGGGGAGCAGTTCTTC. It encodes CASSAPRGGEQFF.

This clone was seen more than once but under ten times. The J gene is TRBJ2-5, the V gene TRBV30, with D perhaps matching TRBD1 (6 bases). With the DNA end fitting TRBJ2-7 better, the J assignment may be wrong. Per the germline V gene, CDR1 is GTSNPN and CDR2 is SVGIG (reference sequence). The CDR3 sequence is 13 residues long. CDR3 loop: CAWTGFTGYEQYF. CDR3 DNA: TGTGCCTGGACAGGTTTTACAGGGTACGAGCAGTACTTC.

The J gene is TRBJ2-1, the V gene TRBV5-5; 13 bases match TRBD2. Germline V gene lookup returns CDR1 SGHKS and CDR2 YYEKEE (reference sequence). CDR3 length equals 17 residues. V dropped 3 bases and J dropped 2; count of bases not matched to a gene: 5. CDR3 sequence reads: CASSSNGLAGAYNEQFF. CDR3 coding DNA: TGTGCCAGCAGCTCCAACGGACTAGCGGGAGCCTACAATGAGCAGTTCTTC.

The CDR3 loop reads CASSYTTGIYEQYF. CDR3 coding DNA: TGTGCCAGCAGTTACACAACAGGGATCTACGAGCAGTACTTC. This rearrangement joins TRBV6-5 to TRBJ2-7, with D possibly being TRBD1 (6 bases). The CDR3 totals 14 residues. With 2 bases removed from V and 3 bases from J, the gap between germline ends came to 11 bases. Germline CDR1 MNHEY, CDR2 SVGAGI.

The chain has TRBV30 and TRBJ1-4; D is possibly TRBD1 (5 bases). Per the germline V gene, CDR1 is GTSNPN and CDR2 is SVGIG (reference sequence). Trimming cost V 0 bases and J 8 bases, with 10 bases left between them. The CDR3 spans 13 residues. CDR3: CAWSVQGGEKLFF. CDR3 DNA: TGTGCCTGGAGTGTCCAGGGAGGGGAAAAACTGTTTTTT.

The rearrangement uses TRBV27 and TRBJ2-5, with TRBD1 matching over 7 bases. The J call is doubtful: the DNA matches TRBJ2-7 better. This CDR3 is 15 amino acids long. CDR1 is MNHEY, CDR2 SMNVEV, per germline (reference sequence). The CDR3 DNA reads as TGTGCCAGCAGTTCGGGGACAGCTTTTTCCTACGAGCAGTACTTC. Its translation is CASSSGTAFSYEQYF.

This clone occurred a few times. CDR3 sequence reads: CASSRAGEEGYTF. The DNA for the CDR3 is TGTGCCAGCTCACGAGCCGGGGAGGAGGGCTACACCTTC. This rearrangement joins TRBV18 to TRBJ1-2; D unresolved. This CDR3 has 13 residues. V lost 4 bases to trimming and J lost 8 bases, with 14 bases between them. Germline V gene sequence: CDR1 KGHSH, CDR2 LQKENI.

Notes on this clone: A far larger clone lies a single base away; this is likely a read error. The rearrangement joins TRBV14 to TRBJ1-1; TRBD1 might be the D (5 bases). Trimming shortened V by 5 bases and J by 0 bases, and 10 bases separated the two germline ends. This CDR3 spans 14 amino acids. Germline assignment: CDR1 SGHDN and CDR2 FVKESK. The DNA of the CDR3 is TGTGCCAGCAGCTCGGGGCAGCTGAACACTGAAGCTTTCTTT. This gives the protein CASSSGQLNTEAFF.

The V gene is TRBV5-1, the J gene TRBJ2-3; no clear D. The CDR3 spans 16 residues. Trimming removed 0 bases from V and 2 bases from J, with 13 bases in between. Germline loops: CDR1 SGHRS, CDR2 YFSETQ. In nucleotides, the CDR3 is TGCGCCAGCAGCTTGGGGCCGGGCAGGACCACAGATACGCAGTATTTT. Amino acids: CASSLGPGRTTDTQYF.

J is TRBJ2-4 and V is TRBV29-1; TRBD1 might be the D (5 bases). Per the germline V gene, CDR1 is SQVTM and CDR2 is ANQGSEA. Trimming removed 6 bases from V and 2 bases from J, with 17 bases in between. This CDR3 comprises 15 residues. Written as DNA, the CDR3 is TGCAGCGTGGCACTACTTAGGGGTTCCAAAAACATTCAGTACTTC. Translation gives CSVALLRGSKNIQYF. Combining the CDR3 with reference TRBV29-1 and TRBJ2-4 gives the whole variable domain SAVISQKPSRDICQRGTSLTIQCQVDSQVTMMFWYRQQPGQSLTLIATANQGSEATYESGFVIDKFPISRPNLTFSTLTVSNMSPEDSSIYLCSVALLRGSKNIQYFGAGTRLSVL.

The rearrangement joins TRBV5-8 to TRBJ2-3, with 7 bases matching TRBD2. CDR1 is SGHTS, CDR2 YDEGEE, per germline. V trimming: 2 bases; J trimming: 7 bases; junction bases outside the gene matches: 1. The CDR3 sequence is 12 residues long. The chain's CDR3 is CASSFGGNTQYF. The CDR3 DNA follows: TGTGCCAGCAGCTTCGGGGGGAATACGCAGTATTTT.

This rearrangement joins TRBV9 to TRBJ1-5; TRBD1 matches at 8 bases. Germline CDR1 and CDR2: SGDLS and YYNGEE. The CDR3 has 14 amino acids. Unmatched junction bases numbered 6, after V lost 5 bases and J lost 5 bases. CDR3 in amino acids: CASSAGTGDQPQHF. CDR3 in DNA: TGTGCCAGCAGTGCCGGGACAGGAGATCAGCCCCAGCATTTT.

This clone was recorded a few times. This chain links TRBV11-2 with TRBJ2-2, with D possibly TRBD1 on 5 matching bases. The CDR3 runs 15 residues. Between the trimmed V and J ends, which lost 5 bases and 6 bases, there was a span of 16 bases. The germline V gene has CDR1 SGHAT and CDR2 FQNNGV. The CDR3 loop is CASSPRVGGAGELFF. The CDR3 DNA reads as TGTGCCAGCAGCCCCAGGGTGGGCGGCGCCGGGGAGCTGTTTTTT. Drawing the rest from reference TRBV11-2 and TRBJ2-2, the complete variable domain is EAGVAQSPRYKIIEKRQSVAFWCNPISGHATLYWYQQILGQGPKLLIQFQNNGVVDDSQLPKDRFSAERLKGVDSTLKIQPAKLEDSAVYLCASSPRVGGAGELFFGEGSRLTVL.

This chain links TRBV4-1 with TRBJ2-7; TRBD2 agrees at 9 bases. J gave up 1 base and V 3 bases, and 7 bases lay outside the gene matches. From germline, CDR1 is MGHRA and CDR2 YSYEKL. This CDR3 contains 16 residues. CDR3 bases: TGCGCCAGCAGCCAGGGCCTAGCGGGAATGTCCTACGAGCAGTACTTC. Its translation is CASSQGLAGMSYEQYF.

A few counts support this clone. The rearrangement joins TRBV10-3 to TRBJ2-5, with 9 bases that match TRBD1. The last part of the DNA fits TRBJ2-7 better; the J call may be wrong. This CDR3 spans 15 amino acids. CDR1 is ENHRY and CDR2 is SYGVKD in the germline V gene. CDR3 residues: CAISDPRQGDYEQYF. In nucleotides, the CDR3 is TGTGCCATCAGTGACCCGAGACAGGGGGACTACGAGCAGTACTTC.

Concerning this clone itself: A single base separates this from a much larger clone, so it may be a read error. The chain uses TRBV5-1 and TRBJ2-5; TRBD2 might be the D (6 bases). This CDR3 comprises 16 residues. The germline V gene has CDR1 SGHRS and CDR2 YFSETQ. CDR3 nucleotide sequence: TGCGCCAGCCGCTTGGGGGACTTTATTCGCCAAGAGACCCAGTACTTC. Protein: CASRLGDFIRQETQYF. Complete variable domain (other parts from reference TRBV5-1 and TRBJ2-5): KAGVTQTPRYLIKTRGQQVTLSCSPISGHRSVSWYQQTPGQGLQFLFEYFSETQRNKGNFPGRFSGRQFSNSRSEMNVSTLELGDSALYLCASRLGDFIRQETQYFGPGTRLLVL.